This T cell receptor beta chain was sequenced for a study of T cells after posttransplantation cyclophosphamide. A marrow graft followed busulfan-fludarabine conditioning, with cyclophosphamide on days +3 and +4. Germline assignment: CDR1 SGHNT and CDR2 YYREEE (reference sequence). This CDR3 is built from 15 residues. V dropped 4 bases and J dropped 8 bases, with 19 bases sitting between them. Produced via immunoSEQ multiplex PCR; TCRdb's table is partial and in-frame only. This table holds 30,000 to 45,000 clones, about 77% found once. The material was CD4+ T cells sorted from blood, obtained roughly 1,900 days after a stem cell transplant with posttransplant cyclophosphamide. The clonotype comes from a female patient in her forties who received an allogeneic stem cell transplant from a related donor, was CMV-positive, and had no GVHD. Some of the T cells might come from the graft donor. This chain joins TRBV5-4 and TRBJ2-1, with a tentative D call TRBD2 (6 bases). The chain's CDR3 is CASSRPGPGGDEQFF. The CDR3, as DNA: TGTGCCAGCAGCCGCCCAGGACCCGGGGGAGATGAGCAGTTCTTC.